This T cell receptor (beta chain) was sequenced in a study of T-cell memory formation after mild COVID-19. Study-level information: For the most part, TCR clusters were specific to one donor. Notes on the study in general: Mainly CM and EM harbored the contracting CD4+ clones; mainly EMRA harbored the CD8+ ones.

Points on this clonotype: Its cognate antigen is unknown.

The junction had 6 bases not matched to a gene; V was cut back by 3 bases and J by 9 bases. Germline V gene sequence: CDR1 LGHNA, CDR2 YSLEER. There are 15 residues in the CDR3. TCRdb passed the 5' RACE reads through MiXCR, listing each CDR3 protein once. The repertoire holds more than 250,000 distinct CDR3 sequences, with roughly 18% as singletons. The material sequenced was PBMCs or a T cell subset sorted from them (not recorded which). The rearrangement joins TRBV4-3 to TRBJ2-1; TRBD2 matches 12 bases. This TCR was sampled from a man between 18 and 35 years old who had mild COVID-19 (a few samples of this study predate the infection). Cell type and time point are not known. The CDR3 sequence: CASSQRLAGASEQFF. As DNA, the CDR3 is TGCGCCAGCAGCCAGCGACTAGCGGGGGCTTCTGAGCAGTTCTTC.